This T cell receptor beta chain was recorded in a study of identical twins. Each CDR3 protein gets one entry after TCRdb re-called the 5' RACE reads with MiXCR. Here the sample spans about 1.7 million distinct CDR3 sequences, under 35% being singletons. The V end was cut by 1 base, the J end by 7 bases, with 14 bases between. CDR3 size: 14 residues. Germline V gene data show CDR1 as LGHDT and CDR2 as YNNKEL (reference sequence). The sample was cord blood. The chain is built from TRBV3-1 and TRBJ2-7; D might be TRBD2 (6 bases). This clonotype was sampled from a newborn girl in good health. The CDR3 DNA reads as TGTGCCAGCAGCCAAGGCATTAGCGGACCTGAGCAGTACTTC. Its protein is CASSQGISGPEQYF.